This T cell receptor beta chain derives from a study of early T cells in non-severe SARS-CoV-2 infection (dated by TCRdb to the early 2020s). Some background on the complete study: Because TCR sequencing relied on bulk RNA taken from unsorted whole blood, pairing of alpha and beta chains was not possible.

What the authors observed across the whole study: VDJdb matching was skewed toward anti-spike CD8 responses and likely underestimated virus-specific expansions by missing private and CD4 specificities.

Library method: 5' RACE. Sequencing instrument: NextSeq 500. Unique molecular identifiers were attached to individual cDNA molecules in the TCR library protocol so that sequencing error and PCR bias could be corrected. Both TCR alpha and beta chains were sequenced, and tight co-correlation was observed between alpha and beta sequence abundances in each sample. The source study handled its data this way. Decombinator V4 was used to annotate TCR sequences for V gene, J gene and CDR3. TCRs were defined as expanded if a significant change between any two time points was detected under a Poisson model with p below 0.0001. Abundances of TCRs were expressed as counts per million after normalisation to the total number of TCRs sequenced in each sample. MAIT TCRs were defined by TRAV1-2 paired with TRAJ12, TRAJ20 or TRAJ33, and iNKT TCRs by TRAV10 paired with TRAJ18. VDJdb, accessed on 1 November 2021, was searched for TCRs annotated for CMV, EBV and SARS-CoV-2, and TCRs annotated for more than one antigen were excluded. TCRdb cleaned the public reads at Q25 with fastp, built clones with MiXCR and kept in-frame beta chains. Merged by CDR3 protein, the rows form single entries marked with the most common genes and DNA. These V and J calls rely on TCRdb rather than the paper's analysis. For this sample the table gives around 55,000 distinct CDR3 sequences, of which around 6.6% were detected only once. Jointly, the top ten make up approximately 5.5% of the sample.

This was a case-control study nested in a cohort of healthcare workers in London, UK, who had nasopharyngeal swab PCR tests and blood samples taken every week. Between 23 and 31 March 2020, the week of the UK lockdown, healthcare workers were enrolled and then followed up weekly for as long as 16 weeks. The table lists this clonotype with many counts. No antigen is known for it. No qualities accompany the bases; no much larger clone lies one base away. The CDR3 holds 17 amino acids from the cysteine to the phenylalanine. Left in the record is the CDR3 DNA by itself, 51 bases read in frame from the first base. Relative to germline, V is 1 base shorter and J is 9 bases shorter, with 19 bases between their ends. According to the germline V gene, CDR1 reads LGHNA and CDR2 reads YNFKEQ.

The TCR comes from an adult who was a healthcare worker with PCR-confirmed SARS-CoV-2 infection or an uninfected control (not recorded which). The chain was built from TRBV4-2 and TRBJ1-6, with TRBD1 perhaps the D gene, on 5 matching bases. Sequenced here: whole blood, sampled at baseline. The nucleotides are TGTGCCAGCAGCCAAGGGGACCTGCTATCGGGTCGTTCACCCCTCCACTTT. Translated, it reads CASSQGDLLSGRSPLHF.